A single TCR beta chain is shown here with its context. This sample is drawn from a study of blood T cell repertoires in COVID-19. On the study more broadly: Researchers got acute and convalescent COVID-19 samples from the United States, Italy and Spain. PBMCs, B-cell-depleted T cells, or T cells were the source of the cDNA or gDNA that made up the material.

The germline V gene encodes CDR1 SGHTA and CDR2 FQGNSA. V trimming: 6 bases; J trimming: 3 bases; junction bases outside the gene matches: 9. The CDR3 has 15 residues. In the authors' workflow: From reference gene primer amplification, estimates of nucleated cell counts were derived. Sequencing used immunoSEQ multiplex PCR; TCRdb keeps in-frame clones, though not all of them. For V, J and clone size, that table is used; D and trimming come from the DNA. The sample holds 60,000 to 85,000 clones; 86% are singletons and the top ten take 15% to 20%. The sample comprised peripheral blood. The gene calls are TRBV7-2 and TRBJ2-7, with TRBD1 matching 9 bases. The source is a human donor in a cohort sampled during active COVID-19. CDR3 sequence: CASSSTGGLGYEQYF. DNA of the CDR3: TGTGCCAGCAGTTCCACAGGGGGCTTAGGCTACGAGCAGTACTTC.